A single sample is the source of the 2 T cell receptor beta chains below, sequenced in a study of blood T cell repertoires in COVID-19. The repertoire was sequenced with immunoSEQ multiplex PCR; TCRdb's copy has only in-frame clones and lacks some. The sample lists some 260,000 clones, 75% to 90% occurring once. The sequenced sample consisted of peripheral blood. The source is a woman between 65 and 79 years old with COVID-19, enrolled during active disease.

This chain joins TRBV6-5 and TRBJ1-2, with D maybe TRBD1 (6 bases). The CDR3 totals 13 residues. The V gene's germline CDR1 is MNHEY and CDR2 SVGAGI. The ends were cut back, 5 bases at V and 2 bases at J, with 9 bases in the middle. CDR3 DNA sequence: TGTGCCAGCAGTCGGACAGACAACTATGGCTACACCTTC. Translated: CASSRTDNYGYTF.

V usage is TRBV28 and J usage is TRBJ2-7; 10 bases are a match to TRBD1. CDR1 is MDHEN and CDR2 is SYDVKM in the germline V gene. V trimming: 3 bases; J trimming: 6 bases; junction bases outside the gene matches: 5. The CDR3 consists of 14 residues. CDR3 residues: CASSFPDRGFEQYF. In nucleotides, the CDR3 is TGTGCCAGCAGTTTCCCGGACAGGGGGTTCGAGCAGTACTTC.